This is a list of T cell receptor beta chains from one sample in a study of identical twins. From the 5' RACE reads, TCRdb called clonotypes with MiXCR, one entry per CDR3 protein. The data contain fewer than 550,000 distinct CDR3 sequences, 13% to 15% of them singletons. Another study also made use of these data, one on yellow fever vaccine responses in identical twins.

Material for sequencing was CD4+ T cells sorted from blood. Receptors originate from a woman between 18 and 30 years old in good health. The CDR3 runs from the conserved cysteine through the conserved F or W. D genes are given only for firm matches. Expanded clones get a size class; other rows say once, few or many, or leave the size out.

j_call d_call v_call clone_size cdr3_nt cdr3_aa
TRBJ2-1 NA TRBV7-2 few TGTGCCAGCAGCTTAGGACGCCAGGATGAGCAGTTCTTC CASSLGRQDEQFF
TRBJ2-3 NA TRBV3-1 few TGTGCCAGCAGCCTCCTAAGCAGCTCTACGGGAGATACGCAGTATTTT CASSLLSSSTGDTQYF
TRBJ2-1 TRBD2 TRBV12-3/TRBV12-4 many TGTGCCAGCAGCCCACCGAAGCGGGAGATTAACAATGAGCAGTTCTTC CASSPPKREINNEQFF
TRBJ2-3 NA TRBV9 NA TGTGCCAGCTCCCCGGGGGTAGCCGCAGATACGCAGTATTTT CASSPGVAADTQYF
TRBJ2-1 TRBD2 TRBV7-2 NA TGTGCCACCGAGAGCGGGAGGTCCTACAATGAGCAGTTCTTC CATESGRSYNEQFF
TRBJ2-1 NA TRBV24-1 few TGTGCCACCAGTGATTCGGGACATGGGGGACACAATGAGCAGTTCTTC CATSDSGHGGHNEQFF
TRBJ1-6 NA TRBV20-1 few TGCAGTGCAACCGCCGGGTCCTCCTATAATTCACCCCTCCACTTT CSATAGSSYNSPLHF
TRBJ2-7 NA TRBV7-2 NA TGTGCCAGCAGACACGACGGGAACTACGAGCAGTACTTC CASRHDGNYEQYF
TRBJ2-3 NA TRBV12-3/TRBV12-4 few TGTGCCAGCAGCTCAACCGGGGGAACTAGCACAGATACGCAGTATTTT CASSSTGGTSTDTQYF
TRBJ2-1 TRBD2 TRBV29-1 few TGCAGCGTTGAATGGCTAGCGGGAGTCAATGAGCAGTTCTTC CSVEWLAGVNEQFF
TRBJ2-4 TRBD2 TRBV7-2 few TGTGCCAGCAGCCGGACTAGCGGGTTGGGGCAAAACATTCAGTACTTC CASSRTSGLGQNIQYF
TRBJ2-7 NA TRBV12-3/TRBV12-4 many TGTGCCAGCAGTTTCTTGGGACCACTCTCCTACGAGCAGTACTTC CASSFLGPLSYEQYF
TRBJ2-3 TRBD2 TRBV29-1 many TGCAGCGTGGTACCACGGACTAGCGGGAGAGATACGCAGTATTTT CSVVPRTSGRDTQYF
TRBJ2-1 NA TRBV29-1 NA TGCAGCGCTGGGAGTGGCTCCTACAATGAGCAGTTCTTC CSAGSGSYNEQFF
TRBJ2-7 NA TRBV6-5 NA TGTGCCAGCAGTTACGGGCAGAAAGGGTCCTACGAGCAGTACTTC CASSYGQKGSYEQYF
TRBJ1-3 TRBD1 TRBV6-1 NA TGTGCCAGCACCAGGGACAGGTCCTCTGGAAACACCATATATTTT CASTRDRSSGNTIYF
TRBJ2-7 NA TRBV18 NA TGTGCCAGCTCAGAAATAGCCCGTACTTTTACCTACGAGCAGTACTTC CASSEIARTFTYEQYF
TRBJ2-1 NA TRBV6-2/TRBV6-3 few TGTGCCAGCAGTTATTTGGGGGCGTACATGAATGAGCAGTTCTTC CASSYLGAYMNEQFF
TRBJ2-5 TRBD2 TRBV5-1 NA TGCGCCAGCAGCCGGGGGGGTTCCTACCAAGAGACCCAGTACTTC CASSRGGSYQETQYF
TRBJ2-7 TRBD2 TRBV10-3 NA TGTGCCATCAGTGAGAGTCTAGCGGTCTACGAGCAGTACTTC CAISESLAVYEQYF
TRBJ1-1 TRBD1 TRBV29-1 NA TGCAGCGGTCTCCCTTGGACAGGGGGCGGAATGAACTCTGAAGCTTTCTTT CSGLPWTGGGMNSEAFF
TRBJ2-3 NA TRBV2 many TGTGCCAGCAGTGCAACCCCTTTCGCAGATACGCAGTATTTT CASSATPFADTQYF
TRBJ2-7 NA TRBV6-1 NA TGTGCCAGCAGTCGGACCGGGACATTTTACTACGAGCAGTACTTC CASSRTGTFYYEQYF
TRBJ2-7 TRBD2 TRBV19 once TGTGCCAGTAGTTTCACTAGCGGGGGTCCGAGCGAGCAGTACTTC CASSFTSGGPSEQYF